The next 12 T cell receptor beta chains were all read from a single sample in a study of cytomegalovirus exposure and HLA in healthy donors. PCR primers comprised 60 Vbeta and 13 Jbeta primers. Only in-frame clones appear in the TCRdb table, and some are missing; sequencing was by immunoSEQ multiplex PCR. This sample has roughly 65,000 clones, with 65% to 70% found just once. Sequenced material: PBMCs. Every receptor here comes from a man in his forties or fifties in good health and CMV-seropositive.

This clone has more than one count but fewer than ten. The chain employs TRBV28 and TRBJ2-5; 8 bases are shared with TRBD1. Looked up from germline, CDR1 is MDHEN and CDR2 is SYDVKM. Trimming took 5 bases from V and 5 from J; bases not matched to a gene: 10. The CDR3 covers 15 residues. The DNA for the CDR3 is TGTGCCAGCAGTCCATCAGGACAGGGTAGCGAGACCCAGTACTTC. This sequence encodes CASSPSGQGSETQYF.

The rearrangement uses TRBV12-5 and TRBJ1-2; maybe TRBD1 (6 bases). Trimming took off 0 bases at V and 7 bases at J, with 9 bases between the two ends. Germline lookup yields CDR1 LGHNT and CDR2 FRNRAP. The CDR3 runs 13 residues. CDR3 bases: TGTGCTAGTGGTTTGGTACGAGGGGGTGGCTACACCTTC. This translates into CASGLVRGGGYTF. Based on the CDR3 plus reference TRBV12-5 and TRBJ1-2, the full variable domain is DARVTQTPRHKVTEMGQEVTMRCQPILGHNTVFWYRQTMMQGLELLAYFRNRAPLDDSGMPKDRFSAEMPDATLATLKIQPSEPRDSAVYFCASGLVRGGGYTFGSGTRLTVV.

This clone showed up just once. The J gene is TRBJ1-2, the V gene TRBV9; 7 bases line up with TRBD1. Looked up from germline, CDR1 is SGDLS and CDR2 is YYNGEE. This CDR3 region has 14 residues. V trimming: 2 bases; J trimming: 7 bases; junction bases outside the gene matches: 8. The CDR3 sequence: CASSVAFAGGGYTF. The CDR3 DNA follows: TGTGCCAGCAGCGTGGCTTTCGCAGGGGGTGGCTACACCTTC.

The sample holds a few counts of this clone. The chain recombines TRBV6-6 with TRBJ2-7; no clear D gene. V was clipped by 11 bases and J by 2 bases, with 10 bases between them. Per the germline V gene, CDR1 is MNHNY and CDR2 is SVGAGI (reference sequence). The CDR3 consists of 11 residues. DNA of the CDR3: TGTGCCGGCGGCCCCCCCTACGAGCAGTACTTC. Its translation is CAGGPPYEQYF.

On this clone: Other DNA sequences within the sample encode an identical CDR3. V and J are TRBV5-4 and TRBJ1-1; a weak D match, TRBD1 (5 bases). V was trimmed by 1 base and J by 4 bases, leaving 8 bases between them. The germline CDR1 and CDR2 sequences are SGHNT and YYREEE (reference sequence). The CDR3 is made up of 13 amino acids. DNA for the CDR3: TGTGCCAGCAGCTTGTGGGGGGGCACTGAAGCTTTCTTT. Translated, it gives CASSLWGGTEAFF.

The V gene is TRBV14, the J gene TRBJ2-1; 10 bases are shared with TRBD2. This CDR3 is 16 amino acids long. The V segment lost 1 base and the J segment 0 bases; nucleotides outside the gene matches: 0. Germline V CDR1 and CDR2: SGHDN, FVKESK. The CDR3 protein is CASSQASGSSYNEQFF. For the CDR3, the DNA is TGTGCCAGCAGCCAAGCTAGCGGGAGCTCCTACAATGAGCAGTTCTTC.

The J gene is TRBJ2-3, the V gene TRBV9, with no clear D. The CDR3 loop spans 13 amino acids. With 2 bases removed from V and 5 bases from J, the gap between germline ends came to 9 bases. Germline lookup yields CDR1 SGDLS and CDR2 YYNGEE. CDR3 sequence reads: CASSVEYRDTQYF. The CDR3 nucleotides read TGTGCCAGCAGCGTTGAATATAGAGATACGCAGTATTTT.

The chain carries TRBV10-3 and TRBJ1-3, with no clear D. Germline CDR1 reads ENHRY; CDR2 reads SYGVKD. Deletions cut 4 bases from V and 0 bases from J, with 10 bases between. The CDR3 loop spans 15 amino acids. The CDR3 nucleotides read TGTGCCATCAGTGGTGAGGCCGTCTCTGGAAACACCATATATTTT. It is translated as CAISGEAVSGNTIYF.

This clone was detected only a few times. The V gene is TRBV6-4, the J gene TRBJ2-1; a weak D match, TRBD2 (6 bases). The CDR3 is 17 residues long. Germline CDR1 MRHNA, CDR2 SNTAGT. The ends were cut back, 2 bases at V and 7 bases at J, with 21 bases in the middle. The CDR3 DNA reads TGTGCCAGCAGTGACGGACTCGGGCCGGGAGTTGAGAATGAGCAGTTCTTC. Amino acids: CASSDGLGPGVENEQFF.

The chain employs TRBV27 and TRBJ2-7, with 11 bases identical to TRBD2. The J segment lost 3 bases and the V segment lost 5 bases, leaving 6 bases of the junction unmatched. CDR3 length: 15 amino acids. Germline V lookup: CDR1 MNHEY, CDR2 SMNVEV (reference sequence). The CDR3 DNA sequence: TGTGCCAGCAGTCGGATAGCGGGAGGGAGCTACGAGCAGTACTTC. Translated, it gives CASSRIAGGSYEQYF.

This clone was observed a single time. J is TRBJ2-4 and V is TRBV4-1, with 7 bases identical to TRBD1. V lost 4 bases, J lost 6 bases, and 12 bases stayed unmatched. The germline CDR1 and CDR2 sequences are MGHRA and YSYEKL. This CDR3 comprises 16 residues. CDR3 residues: CASSPTQGSWGNIQYF. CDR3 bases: TGCGCCAGCAGCCCAACACAGGGGAGTTGGGGAAACATTCAGTACTTC.

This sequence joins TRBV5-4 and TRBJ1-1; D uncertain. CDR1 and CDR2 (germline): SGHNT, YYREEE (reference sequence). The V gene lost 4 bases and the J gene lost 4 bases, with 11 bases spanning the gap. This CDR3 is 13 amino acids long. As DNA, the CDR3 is TGTGCCAGCAGCGCTGACCGGGTCACTGAAGCTTTCTTT. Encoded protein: CASSADRVTEAFF.